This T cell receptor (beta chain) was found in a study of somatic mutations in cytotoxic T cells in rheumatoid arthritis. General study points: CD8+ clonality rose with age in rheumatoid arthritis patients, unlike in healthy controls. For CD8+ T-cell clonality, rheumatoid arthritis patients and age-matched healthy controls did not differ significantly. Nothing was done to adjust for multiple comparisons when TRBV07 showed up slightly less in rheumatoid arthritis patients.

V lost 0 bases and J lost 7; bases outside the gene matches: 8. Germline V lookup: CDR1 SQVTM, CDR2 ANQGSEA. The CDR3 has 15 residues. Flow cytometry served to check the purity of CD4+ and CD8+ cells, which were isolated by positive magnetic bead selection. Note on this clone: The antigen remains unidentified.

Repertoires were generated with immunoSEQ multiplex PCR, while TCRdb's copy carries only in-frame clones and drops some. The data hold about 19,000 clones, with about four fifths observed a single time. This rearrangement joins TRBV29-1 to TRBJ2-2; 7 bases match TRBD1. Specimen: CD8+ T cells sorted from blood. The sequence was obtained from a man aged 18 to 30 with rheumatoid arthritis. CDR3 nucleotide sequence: TGCAGCGTTGAAGATAGGCTAACAGGGGACGGGGAGCTGTTTTTT. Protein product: CSVEDRLTGDGELFF.